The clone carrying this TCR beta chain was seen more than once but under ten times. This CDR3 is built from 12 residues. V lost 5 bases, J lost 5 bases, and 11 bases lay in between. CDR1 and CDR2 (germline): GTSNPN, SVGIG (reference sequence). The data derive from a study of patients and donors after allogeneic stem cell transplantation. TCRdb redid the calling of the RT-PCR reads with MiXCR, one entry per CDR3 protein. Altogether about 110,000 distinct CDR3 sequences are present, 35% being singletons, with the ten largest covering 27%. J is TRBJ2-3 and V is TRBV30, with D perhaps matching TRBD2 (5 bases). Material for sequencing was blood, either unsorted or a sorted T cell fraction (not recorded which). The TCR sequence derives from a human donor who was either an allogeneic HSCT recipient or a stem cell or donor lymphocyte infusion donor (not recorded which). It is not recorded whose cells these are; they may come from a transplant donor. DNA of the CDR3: TGTGCCTGGCGGGATGGGAGAGATACGCAGTATTTT. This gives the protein CAWRDGRDTQYF.